This T cell receptor (beta chain) was captured in a study of blood T cell repertoires in COVID-19. Study-level background: Acute-phase and convalescent COVID-19 samples originated in the United States, Italy and Spain. PBMCs, B-cell-depleted T cells, or T cells provided the cDNA or gDNA that made up the material.

The study recruited people aged about 18 to 89 years across about two dozen US areas. Participants were placed into cohorts based on the clinical history they reported. Sequencing used immunoSEQ multiplex PCR; TCRdb keeps in-frame clones, though not all of them. The table lists approximately 270,000 clones, 90% to 95% of them singletons. The CDR3 spans 16 residues. Germline CDR1 and CDR2: SGDLS and YYNGEE. The J segment lost 2 bases and the V segment lost 0 bases, leaving 6 bases of the junction unmatched. This rearrangement joins TRBV9 to TRBJ2-3; the match to TRBD2 covers 7 bases. The receptor was derived from a human donor in a cohort exposed to, infected with or recovered from COVID-19 (not recorded which). The donor label of this sample is uncertain. The sequenced material came from PBMCs or T cells enriched from blood (not recorded which). The CDR3 bases are TGTGCCAGCAGCGTAGGTTGGGACTACCCCACAGATACGCAGTATTTT. Its translation: CASSVGWDYPTDTQYF.